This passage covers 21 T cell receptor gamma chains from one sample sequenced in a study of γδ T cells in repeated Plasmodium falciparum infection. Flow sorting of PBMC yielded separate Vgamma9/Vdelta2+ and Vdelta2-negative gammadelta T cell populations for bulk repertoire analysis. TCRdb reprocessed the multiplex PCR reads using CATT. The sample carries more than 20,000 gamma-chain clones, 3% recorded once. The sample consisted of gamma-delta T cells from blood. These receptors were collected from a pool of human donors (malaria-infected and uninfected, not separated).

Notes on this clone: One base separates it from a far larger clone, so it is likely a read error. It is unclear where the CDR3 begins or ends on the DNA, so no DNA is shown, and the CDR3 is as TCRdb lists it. The chain's CDR3 is CALWEAIIIRNSLAVEQHLLSQVSIGRIQHF. J gene calling gave no result, while the V gene is TRGV9. Germline V lookup: CDR1 GITISATS, CDR2 ISYDGTV (reference sequence). Inclusive of both ends, the CDR3 amounts to 31 amino acids.

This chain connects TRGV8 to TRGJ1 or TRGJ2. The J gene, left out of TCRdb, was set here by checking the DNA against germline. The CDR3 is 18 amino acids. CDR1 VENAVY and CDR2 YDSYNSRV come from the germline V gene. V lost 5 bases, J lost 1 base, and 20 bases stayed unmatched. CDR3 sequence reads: CATWGREGGSRNYYKKLF. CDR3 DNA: TGTGCCACCTGGGGCCGAGAGGGGGGTTCCCGAAATTATTATAAGAAACTCTTT.

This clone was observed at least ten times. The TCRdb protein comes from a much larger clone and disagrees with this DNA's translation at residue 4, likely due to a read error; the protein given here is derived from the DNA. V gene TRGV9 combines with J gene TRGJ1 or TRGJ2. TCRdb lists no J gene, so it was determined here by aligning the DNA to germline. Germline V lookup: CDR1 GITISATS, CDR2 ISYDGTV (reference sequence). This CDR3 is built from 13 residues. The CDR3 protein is CALGEATYYKKLF. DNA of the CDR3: TGTGCCTTGGGGGAGGCTACCTATTATAAGAAACTCTTT.

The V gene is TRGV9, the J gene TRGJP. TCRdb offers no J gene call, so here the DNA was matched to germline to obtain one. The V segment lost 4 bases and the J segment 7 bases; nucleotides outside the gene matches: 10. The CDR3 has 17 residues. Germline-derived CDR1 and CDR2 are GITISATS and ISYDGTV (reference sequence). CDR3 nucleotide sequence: TGTGCCTTGTGGGATGGGACATATGAGTTGGGCAAAAAAATCAAGGTATTT. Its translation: CALWDGTYELGKKIKVF.

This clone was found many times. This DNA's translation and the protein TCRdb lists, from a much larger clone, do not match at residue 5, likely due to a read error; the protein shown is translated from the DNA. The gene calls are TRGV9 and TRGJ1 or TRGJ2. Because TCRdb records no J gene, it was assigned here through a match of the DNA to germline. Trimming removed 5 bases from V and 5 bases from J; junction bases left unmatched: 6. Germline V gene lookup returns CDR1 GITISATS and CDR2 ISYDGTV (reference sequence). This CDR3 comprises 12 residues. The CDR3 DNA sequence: TGTGCCTTGTGGGGGGTAGATTATAAGAAACTCTTT. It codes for CALWGVDYKKLF.

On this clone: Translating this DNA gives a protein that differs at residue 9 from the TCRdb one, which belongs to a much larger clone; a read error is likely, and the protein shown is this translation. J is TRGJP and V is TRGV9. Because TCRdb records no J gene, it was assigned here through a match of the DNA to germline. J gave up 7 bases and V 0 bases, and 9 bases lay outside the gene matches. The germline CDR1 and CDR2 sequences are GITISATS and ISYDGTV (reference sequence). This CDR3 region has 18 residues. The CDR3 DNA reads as TGTGCCTTGTGGGAGGTGACCCAAGCGGAGTTGGGCAAAAAAATCAAGGTATTT. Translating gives CALWEVTQAELGKKIKVF.

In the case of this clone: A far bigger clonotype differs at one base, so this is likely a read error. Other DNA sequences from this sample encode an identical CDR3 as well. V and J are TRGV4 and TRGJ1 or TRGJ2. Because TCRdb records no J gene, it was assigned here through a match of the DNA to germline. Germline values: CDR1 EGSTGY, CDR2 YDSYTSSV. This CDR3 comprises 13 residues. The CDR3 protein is CATWDARYYKKLF. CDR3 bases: TGTGCTACCTGGGATGCCCGTTATTATAAGAAACTCTTT.

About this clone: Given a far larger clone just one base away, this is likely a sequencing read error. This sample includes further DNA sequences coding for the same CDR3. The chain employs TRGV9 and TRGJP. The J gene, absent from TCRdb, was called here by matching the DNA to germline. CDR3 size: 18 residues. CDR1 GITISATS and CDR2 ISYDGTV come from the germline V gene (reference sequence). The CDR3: CALWEVHLQELGKKIKVF. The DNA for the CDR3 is TGTGCCTTGTGGGAGGTGCACCTTCAAGAGTTGGGCAAAAAGATCAAGGTATTT.

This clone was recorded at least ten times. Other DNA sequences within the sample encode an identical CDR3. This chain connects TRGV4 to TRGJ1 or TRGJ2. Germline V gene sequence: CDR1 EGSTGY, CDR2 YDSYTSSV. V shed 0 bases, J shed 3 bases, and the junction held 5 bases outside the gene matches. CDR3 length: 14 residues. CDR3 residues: CATWDGPPYYKKLF. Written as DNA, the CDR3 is TGTGCCACCTGGGATGGGCCTCCTTATTATAAGAAACTCTTT.

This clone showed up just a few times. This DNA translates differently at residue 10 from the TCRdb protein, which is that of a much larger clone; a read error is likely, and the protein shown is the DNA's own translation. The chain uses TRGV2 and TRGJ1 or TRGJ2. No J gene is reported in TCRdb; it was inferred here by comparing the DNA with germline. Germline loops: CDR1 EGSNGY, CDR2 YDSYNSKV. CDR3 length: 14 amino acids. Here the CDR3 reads CATWDDSNYHKKLF. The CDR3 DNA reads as TGTGCCACCTGGGACGATTCGAATTATCATAAGAAACTCTTT.

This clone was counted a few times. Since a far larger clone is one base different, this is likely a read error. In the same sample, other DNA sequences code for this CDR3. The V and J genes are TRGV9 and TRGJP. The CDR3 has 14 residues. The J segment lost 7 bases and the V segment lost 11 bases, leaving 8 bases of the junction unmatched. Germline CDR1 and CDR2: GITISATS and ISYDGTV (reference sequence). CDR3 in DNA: TGTGCCTGCCGAGGCGAGTTGGGCAAAAAAATCAAGGTATTT. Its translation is CACRGELGKKIKVF.

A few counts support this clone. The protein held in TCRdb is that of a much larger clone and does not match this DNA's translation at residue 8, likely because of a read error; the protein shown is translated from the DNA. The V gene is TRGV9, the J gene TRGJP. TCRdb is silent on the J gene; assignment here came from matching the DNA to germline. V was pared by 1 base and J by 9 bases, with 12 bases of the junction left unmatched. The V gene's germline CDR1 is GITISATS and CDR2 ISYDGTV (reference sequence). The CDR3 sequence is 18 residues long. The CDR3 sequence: CALWEVRMPRLGKKIKVF. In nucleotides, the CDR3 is TGTGCCTTGTGGGAGGTAAGAATGCCCCGGTTGGGCAAAAAAATCAAGGTATTT.

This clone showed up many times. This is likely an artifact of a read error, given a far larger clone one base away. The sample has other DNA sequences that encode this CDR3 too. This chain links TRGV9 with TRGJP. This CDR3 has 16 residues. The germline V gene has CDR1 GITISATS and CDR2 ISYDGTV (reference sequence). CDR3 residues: CALWEHQELGKKIKVF. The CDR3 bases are TGTGCCTTGTGGGAGCACCAAGAGTTGGGCAAAAAGATCAAGGTATTT.

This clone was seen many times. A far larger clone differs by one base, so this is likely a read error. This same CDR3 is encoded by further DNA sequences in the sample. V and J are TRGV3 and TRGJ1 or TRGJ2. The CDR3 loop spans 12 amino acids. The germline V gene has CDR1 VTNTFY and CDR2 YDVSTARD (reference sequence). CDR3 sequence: CATWDTYYKKLF. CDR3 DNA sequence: TGTGCCACCTGGGATACTTATTATAAGAAGCTCTTT.

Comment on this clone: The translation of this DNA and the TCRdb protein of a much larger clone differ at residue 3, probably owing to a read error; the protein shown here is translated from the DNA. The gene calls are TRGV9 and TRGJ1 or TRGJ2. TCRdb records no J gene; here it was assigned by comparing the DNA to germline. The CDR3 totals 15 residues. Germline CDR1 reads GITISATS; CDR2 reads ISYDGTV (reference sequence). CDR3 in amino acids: CASWEVPKAYYKKLF. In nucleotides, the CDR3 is TGTGCCTCGTGGGAGGTGCCAAAGGCTTATTATAAGAAACTCTTT.

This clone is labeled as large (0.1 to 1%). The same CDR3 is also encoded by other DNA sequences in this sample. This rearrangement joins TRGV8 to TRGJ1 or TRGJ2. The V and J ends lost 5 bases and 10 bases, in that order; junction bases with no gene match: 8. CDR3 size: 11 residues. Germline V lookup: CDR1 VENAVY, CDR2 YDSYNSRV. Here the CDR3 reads CATWGRTKKLF. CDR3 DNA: TGTGCCACCTGGGGCCGAACGAAGAAACTCTTT.

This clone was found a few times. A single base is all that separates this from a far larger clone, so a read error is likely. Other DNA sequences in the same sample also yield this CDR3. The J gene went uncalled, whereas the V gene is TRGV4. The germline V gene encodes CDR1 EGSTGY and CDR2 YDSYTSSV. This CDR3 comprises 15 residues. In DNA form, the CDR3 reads TGTGCCACCTGGGATGACTTTTGGGACCCCCTGAAGAAGCTCTTT. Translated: CATWDDFWDPLKKLF.

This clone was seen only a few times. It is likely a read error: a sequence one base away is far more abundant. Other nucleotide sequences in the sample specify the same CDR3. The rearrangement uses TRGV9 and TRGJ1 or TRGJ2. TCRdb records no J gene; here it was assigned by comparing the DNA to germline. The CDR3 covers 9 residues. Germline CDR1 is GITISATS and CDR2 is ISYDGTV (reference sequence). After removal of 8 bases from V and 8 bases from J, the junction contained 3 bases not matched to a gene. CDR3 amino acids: CALLDKKLF. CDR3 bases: TGTGCCTTGTTAGATAAGAAACTCTTT.

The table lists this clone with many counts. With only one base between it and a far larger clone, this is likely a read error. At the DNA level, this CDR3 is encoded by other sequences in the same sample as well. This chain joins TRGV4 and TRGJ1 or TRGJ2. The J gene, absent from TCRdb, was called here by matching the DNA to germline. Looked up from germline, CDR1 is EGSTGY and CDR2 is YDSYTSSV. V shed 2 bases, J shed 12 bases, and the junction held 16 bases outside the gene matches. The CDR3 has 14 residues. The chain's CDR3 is CATWDVEVGRRKLF. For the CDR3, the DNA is TGTGCCACCTGGGATGTGGAAGTCGGTAGGCGGAAACTCTTT.

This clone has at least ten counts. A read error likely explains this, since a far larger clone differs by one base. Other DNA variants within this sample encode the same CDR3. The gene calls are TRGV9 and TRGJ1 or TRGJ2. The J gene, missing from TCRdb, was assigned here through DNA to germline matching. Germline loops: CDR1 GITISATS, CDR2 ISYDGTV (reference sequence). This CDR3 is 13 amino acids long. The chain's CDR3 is CALWEVLGYKKLF. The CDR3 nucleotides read TGTGCCCTGTGGGAGGTGCTCGGTTATAAGAAACTCTTT.

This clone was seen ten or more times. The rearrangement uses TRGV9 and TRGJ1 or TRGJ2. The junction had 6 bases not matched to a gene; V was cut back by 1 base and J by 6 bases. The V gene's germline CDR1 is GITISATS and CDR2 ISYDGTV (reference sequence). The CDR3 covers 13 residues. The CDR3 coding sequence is TGTGCCTTGTGGGAGGTTTCTAGTTATAAGAAACTCTTT. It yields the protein CALWEVSSYKKLF.